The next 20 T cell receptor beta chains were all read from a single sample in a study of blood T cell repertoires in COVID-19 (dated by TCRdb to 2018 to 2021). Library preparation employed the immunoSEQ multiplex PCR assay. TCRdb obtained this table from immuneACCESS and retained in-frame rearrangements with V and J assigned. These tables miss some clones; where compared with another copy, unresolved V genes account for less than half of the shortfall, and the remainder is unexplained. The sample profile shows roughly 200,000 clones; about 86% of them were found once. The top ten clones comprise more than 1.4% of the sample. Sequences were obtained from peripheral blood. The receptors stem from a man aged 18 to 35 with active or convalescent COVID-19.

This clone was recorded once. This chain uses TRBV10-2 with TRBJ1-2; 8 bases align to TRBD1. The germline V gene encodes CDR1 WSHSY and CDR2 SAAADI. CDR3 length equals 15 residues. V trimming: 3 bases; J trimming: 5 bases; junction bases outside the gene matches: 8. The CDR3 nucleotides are TGCGCCAGCAGTGAAACATCAGGGGGCGCGTATGGCTACACCTTC. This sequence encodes CASSETSGGAYGYTF.

CDR3 protein: CASSYSRTGAQYF. The CDR3 DNA sequence: TGTGCCAGCAGTTACTCGAGAACGGGGGCCCAGTACTTC. The chain combines TRBV6-5 with TRBJ2-5; D is possibly TRBD2 (6 bases). Germline-derived CDR1 and CDR2 are MNHEY and SVGAGI. Trimming shortened V by 0 bases and J by 9 bases, and 11 bases separated the two germline ends. There are 13 residues in the CDR3.

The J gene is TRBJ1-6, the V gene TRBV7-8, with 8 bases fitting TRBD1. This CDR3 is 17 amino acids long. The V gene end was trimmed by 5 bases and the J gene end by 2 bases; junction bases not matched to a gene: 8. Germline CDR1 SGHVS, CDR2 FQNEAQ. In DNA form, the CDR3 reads TGTGCCAGCAGCCTAGAGCGGACAGGGCCCTATAATTCACCCCTCCACTTT. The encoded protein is CASSLERTGPYNSPLHF.

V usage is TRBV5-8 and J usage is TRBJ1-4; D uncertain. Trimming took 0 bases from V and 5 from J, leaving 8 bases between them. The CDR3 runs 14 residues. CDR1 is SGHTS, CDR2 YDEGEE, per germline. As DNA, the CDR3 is TGTGCCAGCAGCTTGGCAATTCAGAATGAAAAACTGTTTTTT. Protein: CASSLAIQNEKLFF.

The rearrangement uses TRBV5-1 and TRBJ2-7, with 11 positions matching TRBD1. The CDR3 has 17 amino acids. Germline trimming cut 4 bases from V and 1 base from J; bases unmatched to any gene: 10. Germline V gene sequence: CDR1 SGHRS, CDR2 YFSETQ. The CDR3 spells CASSATPRDRGSYEQYF. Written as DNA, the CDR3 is TGCGCCAGCAGCGCGACGCCTCGGGACAGGGGGTCCTACGAGCAGTACTTC.

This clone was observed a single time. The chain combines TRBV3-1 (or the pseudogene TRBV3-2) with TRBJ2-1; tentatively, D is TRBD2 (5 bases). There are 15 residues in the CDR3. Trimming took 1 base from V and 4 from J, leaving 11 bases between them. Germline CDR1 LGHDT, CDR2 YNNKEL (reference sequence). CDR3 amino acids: CASSQVLTSYNEQFF. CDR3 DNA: TGTGCCAGCAGCCAAGTTCTTACTAGTTACAATGAGCAGTTCTTC.

The CDR3 nucleotides read TGTGCCAGCAGCTCCTCTGGAGCCTACGAGCAGTACTTC. Protein sequence: CASSSSGAYEQYF. The chain joins TRBV7-9 to TRBJ2-7, with no clear D. The length of the CDR3 is 13 residues. Looked up from germline, CDR1 is SEHNR and CDR2 is FQNEAQ (reference sequence). The ends were cut back, 4 bases at V and 2 bases at J, with 9 bases in the middle.

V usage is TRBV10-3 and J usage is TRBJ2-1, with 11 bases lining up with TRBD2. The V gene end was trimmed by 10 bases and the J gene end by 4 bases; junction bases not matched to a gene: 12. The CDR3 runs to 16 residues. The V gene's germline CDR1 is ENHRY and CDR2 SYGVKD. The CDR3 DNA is TGTGCCACCCAACCCCCGGGACTAGCGGAGTACAATGAGCAGTTCTTC. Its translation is CATQPPGLAEYNEQFF.

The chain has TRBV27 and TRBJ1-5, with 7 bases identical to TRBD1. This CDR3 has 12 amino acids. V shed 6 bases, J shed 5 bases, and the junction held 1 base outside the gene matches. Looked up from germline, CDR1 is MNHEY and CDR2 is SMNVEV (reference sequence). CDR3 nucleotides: TGTGCCAGCAGGCAGGGGGATCAGCCCCAGCATTTT. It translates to CASRQGDQPQHF.

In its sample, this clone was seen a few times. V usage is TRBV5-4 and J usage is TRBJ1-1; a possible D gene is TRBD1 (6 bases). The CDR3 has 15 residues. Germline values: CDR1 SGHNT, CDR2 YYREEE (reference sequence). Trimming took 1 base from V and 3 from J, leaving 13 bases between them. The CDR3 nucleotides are TGTGCCAGCAGCTTGATGGGACAAAAGTACACTGAAGCTTTCTTT. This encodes CASSLMGQKYTEAFF.

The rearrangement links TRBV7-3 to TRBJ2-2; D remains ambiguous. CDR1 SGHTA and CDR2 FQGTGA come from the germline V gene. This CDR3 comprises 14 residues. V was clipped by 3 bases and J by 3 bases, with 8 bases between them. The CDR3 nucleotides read TGTGCCAGCAGCTTCGGAGAATACACCGGGGAGCTGTTTTTT. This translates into CASSFGEYTGELFF.

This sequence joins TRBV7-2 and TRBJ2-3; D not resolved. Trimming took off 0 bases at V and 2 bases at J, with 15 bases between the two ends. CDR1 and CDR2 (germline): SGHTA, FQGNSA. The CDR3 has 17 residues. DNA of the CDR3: TGTGCCAGCAGCTTAGCGTTCAAAATGCAAGCCACAGATACGCAGTATTTT. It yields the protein CASSLAFKMQATDTQYF.

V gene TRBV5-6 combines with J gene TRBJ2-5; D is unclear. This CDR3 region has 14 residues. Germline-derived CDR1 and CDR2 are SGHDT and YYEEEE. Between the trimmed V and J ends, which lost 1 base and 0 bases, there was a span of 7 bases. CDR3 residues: CASSLYGDQETQYF. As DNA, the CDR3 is TGTGCCAGCAGCTTGTACGGAGACCAAGAGACCCAGTACTTC.

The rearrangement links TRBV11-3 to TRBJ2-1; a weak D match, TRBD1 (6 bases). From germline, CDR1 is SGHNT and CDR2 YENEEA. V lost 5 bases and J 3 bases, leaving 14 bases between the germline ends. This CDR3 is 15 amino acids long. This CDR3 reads CASSPTGLDYNEQFF. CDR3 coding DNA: TGTGCCAGCAGCCCTACAGGGTTGGACTACAATGAGCAGTTCTTC. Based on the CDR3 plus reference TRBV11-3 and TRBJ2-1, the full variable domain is EAGVVQSPRYKIIEKKQPVAFWCNPISGHNTLYWYLQNLGQGPELLIRYENEEAVDDSQLPKDRFSAERLKGVDSTLKIQPAELGDSAVYLCASSPTGLDYNEQFFGPGTRLTVL.

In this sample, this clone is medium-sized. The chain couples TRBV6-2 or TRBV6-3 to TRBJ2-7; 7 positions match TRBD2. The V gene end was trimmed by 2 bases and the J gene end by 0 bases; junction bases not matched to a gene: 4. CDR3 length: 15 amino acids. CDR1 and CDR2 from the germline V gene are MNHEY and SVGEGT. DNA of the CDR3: TGTGCCAGCAGTTACGGGGTAGCGGGCTCCTACGAGCAGTACTTC. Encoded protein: CASSYGVAGSYEQYF.

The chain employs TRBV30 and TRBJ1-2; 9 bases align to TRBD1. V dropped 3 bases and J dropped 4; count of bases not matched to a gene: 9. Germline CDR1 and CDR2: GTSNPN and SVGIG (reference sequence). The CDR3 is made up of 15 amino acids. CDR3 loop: CAWSPDRGYSYGYTF. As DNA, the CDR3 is TGTGCCTGGAGCCCGGACAGGGGTTATAGCTATGGCTACACCTTC.

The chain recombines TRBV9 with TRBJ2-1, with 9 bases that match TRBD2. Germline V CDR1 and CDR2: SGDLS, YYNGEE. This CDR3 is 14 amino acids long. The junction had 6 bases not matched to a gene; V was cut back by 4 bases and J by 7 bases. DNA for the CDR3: TGTGCCAGCAGCCTTAGCGGGAGTTGGAATGAGCAGTTCTTC. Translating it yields CASSLSGSWNEQFF.

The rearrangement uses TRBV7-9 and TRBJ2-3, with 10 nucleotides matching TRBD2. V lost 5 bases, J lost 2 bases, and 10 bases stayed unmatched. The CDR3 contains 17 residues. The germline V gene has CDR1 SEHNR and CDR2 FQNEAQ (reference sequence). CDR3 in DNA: TGTGCCAGCAGCCCGCGAGGCCTAGCGGGAGACACAGATACGCAGTATTTT. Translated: CASSPRGLAGDTDTQYF. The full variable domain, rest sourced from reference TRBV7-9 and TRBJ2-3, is DTGVSQNPRHKITKRGQNVTFRCDPISEHNRLYWYRQTLGQGPEFLTYFQNEAQLEKSRLLSDRFSAERPKGSFSTLEIQRTEQGDSAMYLCASSPRGLAGDTDTQYFGPGTRLTVL.

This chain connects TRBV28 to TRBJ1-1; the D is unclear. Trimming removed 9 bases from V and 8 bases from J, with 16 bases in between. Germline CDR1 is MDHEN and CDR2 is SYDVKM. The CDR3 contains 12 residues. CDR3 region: CASWREVAEAFF. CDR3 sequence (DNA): TGTGCCAGTTGGCGAGAGGTGGCGGAAGCTTTCTTT.

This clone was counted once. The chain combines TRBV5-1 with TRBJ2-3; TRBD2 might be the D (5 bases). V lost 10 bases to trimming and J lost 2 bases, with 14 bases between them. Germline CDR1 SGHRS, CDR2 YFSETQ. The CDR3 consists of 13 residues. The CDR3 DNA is TGCGCCGGGAGAGACTCGCTCACAGATACGCAGTATTTT. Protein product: CAGRDSLTDTQYF.